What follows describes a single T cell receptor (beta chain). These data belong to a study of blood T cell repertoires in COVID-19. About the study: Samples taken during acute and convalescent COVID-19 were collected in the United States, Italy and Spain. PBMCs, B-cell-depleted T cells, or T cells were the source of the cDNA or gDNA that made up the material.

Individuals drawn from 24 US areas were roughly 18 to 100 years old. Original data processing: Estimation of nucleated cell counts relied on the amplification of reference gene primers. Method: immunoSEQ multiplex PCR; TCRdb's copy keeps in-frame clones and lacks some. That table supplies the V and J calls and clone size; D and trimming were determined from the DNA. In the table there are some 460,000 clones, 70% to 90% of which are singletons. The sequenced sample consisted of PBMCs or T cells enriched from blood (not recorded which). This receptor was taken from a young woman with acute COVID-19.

CDR3 nucleotide sequence: TGTGCCAGCAGCCCGGGGAGGCGCCAGACCCAGTACTTC. This translates into CASSPGRRQTQYF. The chain has TRBV7-6 and TRBJ2-5; D is perhaps TRBD2 (6 bases). Germline loops: CDR1 SGHVS, CDR2 FNYEAQ. Trimming left V 5 bases short and J 6 bases short, with 13 bases between. This CDR3 contains 13 residues. The full variable domain, with the rest looked up from reference TRBV7-6 and TRBJ2-5, is GAGVSQSPRYKVTKRGQDVALRCDPISGHVSLYWYRQALGQGPEFLTYFNYEAQQDKSGLPNDRFSAERPEGSISTLTIQRTEQRDSAMYRCASSPGRRQTQYFGPGTRLLVL.